This T cell receptor beta chain comes out of a study of shared clonotypes between healthy human individuals (dated by TCRdb to 2020 to 2022). General notes on the study: A couple of women and a few men aged 18 to 49 years were included in the cohort. Between about 0.8 and 9 billion PBMCs per donor were obtained by leukapheresis. For each donor, three plates each were used for CD4 naive and CD4 memory, two plates were used for CD8 naive, and one plate was used for CD8 memory. Libraries were prepared and TCR repertoires were sequenced by different laboratories using diverse techniques, in order to increase sequencing depth and limit assay-specific biases. Blood TCR repertoires of a handful of healthy adults were deeply sequenced to estimate repertoire size and the extent of clonotype sharing between individuals.

The germline V gene (reference sequence) sets CDR1 to SEHNR and CDR2 to FQNEAQ. There are 16 amino acids in the CDR3, from cysteine to phenylalanine inclusive. Only CDR3 DNA is held: 48 bases, read in frame from base 1. Trimming at the junction amounts to 1 base on V and 4 bases on J, and the germline ends lie 14 bases apart. Comment on this clone: Its antigen is unknown. No base quality information exists; no much larger clone differs at one position.

The donors were healthy, HIV-negative adults who had no recently reported acute infections or vaccinations. All donors were Caucasian adults living in Nashville, Tennessee, USA. CD4+ T cells were enriched through magnetic negative selection, after which naive cells were positively selected on CD45RA and the remaining negative fraction served as the memory subset. Blood was obtained by leukapheresis, after which PBMCs were separated by Ficoll-Histopaque density gradient centrifugation and cryopreserved in liquid nitrogen vapor phase. Analytical flow cytometry was used to check the purity and quantity of every magnetically sorted T cell population. Genomic DNA was isolated from each sorted fraction and quantified by UV absorbance on a Nanodrop 2000c. The paper as a whole reports these results and caveats: Naive subsets generally had larger estimated clonotype richness than memory subsets did. The small number of donors limited the genetic and exposure-history diversity represented. Sampling was restricted to blood, and TCR repertoires in tissue are likely to differ from TCR repertoires in blood. Sharing across several donors was observed for roughly 5.4% of naive CD4, over 3% of naive CD8, about 2.5% of memory CD4, and around 0.44% of memory CD8 clonotypes. Pairwise subsampling indicated that sequencing depth was expected to affect the degree of clonotype sharing among donors. Clonotypes shared by all four sorted-subset donors showed higher generation probabilities than non-shared clonotypes. Incomplete sequencing was indicated by rarefaction of sorted-subset datasets, despite the large sequencing depth.

Using the deep immunoSEQ assay, TCR CDR3 regions were amplified from genomic DNA by multiplex PCR. Genomic DNA extracted from each cell subset was distributed evenly over all wells of several immunoSEQ 96-well plates, and each plate served as one replicate. For sorted subsets, around 200 ng genomic DNA, equal to tens of thousands of T cell genomes, was loaded into each replicate PCR. Purified libraries were measured with a Qubit 3.0 fluorometer, size-checked on a Bioanalyzer 2100, and measured again with the KAPA Library Quantification kit. Every immunoSEQ 96-well plate was sequenced on a separate single-read 150-cycle Illumina NextSeq 550 flow cell. The original methods were these. Because the immunoSEQ output held only junctional sequences and lacked quality scores, the filtering could not match the filtering applied to full-length reads. Sequences were annotated with PyIR, a Python wrapper for IgBLAST v1.9, and V/J genes and CDR3 were assigned using IMGT germline references. Any read was removed if the V/J assignment was weak (E-value above 1e-6), the CDR3 was missing, or the read contained stop codons, out-of-frame junctions, or ambiguous translated residues. V3J clonotypes were defined as sequences sharing the same inferred V gene, J gene, and CDR3 amino acid sequence. To compute the percentage overlap between repertoires, the number of shared unique clonotypes was divided by the size of the smaller repertoire. Three approaches were used to assess repertoire richness: RTK rarefaction, the Chao1 estimator, and Recon v2.1 estimates of unobserved clonotypes. Generation probabilities were computed with OLGA for all TCRbeta clonotypes obtained by the gDNA method from four donors. TCRdb retrieved this table from immuneACCESS and kept in-frame rearrangements only. Not all clones are present; in checked studies, unresolved V genes account for under half, and no reason is known for the remainder. The V and J calls and clone size are taken from that table; D and trimming were inferred from the DNA. Across this sample there are 2,500,000 or so clones, with 93% seen only once. The biggest ten clones account for roughly 0.36% of the sample.

Sequencing was carried out using naive CD4+ T cells from PBMCs. This specimen's cell subset or site label, per the study, means: CD45RA+ positively selected. The rearrangement joined TRBV7-9 to TRBJ1-5, with no D gene named confidently. The receptor was isolated from a man aged 18 to 30 in good health. Some clones in this sample may be carry-over from other donors' samples. The DNA is TGTGCCAGCAGCTTAGGGTTGAAGGGCTTGAATCAGCCCCAGCATTTT. Translated, this is CASSLGLKGLNQPQHF. Beyond the CDR3, the reference TRBV7-9 and TRBJ1-5 genes provide the residues; the full variable domain reads: DTGVSQNPRHKITKRGQNVTFRCDPISEHNRLYWYRQTLGQGPEFLTYFQNEAQLEKSRLLSDRFSAERPKGSFSTLEIQRTEQGDSAMYLCASSLGLKGLNQPQHFGDGTRLSIL.